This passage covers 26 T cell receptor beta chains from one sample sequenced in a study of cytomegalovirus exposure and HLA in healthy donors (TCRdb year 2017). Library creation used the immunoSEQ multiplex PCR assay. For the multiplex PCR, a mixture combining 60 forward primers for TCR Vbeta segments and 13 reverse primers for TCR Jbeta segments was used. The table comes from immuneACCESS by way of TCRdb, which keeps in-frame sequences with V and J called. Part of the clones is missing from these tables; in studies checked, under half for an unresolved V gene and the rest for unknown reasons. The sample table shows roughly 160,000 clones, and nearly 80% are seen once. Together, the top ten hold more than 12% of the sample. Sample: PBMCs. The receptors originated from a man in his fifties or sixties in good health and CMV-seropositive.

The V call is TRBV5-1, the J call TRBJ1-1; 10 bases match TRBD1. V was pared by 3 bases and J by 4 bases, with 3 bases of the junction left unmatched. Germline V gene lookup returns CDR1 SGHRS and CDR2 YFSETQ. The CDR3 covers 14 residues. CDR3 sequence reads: CASSSWTGGTEAFF. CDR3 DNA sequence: TGCGCCAGCAGCTCTTGGACAGGGGGCACTGAAGCTTTCTTT.

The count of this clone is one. Here the CDR3 DNA reads TGCGCCAGCGTCCCGGGACAGAGCTACAATGAGCAGTTCTTC. This encodes CASVPGQSYNEQFF. V is TRBV5-1 and J is TRBJ2-1; 7 nucleotides align to TRBD1. Germline V gene lookup returns CDR1 SGHRS and CDR2 YFSETQ. Trimming took 7 bases from V and 3 from J; bases not matched to a gene: 7. CDR3 length: 14 residues.

The CDR3 nucleotides read TGTGCCAGCAGCTCACAGGGTACCCTGACAGATACGCAGTATTTT. Encoded protein: CASSSQGTLTDTQYF. This rearrangement joins TRBV7-2 to TRBJ2-3; a possible D gene is TRBD1 (6 bases). The germline gives CDR1 SGHTA, CDR2 FQGNSA. V was shortened by 4 bases and J by 3 bases, with 14 bases between the two germline ends. The CDR3 has 15 residues.

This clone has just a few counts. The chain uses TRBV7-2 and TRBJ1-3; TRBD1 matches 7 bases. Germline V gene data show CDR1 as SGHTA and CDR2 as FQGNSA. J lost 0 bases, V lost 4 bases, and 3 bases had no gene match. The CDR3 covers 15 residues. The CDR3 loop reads CASSYTGASGNTIYF. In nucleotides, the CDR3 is TGTGCCAGCAGCTATACAGGGGCCTCTGGAAACACCATATATTTT.

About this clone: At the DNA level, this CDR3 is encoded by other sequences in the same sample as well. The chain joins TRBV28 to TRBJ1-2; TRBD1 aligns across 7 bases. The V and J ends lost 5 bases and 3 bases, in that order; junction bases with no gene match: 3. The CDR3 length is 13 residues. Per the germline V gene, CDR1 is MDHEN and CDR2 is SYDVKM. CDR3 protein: CASSPTGDYGYTF. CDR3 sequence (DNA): TGTGCCAGCAGTCCTACAGGGGACTATGGCTACACCTTC.

The CDR3, as DNA: TGTGCCATCAGTCTTGGACAGGGAGGCGGCTACACCTTC. It encodes CAISLGQGGGYTF. The J gene is TRBJ1-2, the V gene TRBV10-3; 8 bases align to TRBD1. With 5 bases clipped from V and 8 bases from J, the junction kept 7 bases outside the gene matches. Germline CDR1 is ENHRY and CDR2 is SYGVKD. CDR3 length equals 13 residues.

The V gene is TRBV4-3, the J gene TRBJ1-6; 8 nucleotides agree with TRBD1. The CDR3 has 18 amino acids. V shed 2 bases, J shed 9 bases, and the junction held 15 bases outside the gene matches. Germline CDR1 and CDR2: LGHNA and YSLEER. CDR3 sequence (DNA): TGCGCCAGCAGCCAATCGGAGTGGACAGGGCCTGGCAGTTCACCCCTCCACTTT. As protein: CASSQSEWTGPGSSPLHF.

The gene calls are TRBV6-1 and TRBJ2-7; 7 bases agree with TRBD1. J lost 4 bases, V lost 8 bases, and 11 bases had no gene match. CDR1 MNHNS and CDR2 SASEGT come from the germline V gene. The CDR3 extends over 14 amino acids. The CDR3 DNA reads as TGTGCCAGCGGAAAAACACAGGGGCCTTACGAGCAGTACGTC. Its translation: CASGKTQGPYEQYV.

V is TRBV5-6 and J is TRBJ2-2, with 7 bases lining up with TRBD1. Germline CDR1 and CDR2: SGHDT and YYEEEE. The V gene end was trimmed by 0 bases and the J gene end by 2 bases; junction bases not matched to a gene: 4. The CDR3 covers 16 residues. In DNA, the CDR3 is TGTGCCAGCAGCTTGGGCGACAGGGTCAACACCGGGGAGCTGTTTTTT. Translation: CASSLGDRVNTGELFF.

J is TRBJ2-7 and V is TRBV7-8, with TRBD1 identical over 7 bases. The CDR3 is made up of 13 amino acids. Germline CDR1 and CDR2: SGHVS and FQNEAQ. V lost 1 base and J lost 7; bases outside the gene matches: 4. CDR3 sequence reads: CASSLVAGGEQYF. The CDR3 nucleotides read TGTGCCAGCAGCTTAGTAGCAGGGGGAGAGCAGTACTTC.

CDR3 DNA: TGTGCCAGCAGCTTGCAGGGGAACACTGAAGCTTTCTTT. Translated: CASSLQGNTEAFF. The rearrangement joins TRBV7-8 to TRBJ1-1; D is perhaps TRBD1 (5 bases). The V gene's germline CDR1 is SGHVS and CDR2 FQNEAQ. The CDR3 totals 13 residues. The V end was cut by 3 bases, the J end by 1 base, with 6 bases between.

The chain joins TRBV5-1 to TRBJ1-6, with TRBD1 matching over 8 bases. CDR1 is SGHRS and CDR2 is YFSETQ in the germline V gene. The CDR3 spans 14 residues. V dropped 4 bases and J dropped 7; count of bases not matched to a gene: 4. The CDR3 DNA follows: TGCGCCAGCAGCCCTGGACAGGGAAATTCACCCCTCCACTTT. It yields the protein CASSPGQGNSPLHF. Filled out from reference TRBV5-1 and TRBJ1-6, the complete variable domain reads KAGVTQTPRYLIKTRGQQVTLSCSPISGHRSVSWYQQTPGQGLQFLFEYFSETQRNKGNFPGRFSGRQFSNSRSEMNVSTLELGDSALYLCASSPGQGNSPLHFGNGTRLTVT.

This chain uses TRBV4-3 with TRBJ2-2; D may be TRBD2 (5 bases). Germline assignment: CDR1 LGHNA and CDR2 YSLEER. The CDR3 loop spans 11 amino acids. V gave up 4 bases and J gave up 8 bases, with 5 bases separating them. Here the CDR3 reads CASSRGGELFF. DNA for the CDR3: TGCGCCAGCAGCCGCGGGGGGGAGCTGTTTTTT.

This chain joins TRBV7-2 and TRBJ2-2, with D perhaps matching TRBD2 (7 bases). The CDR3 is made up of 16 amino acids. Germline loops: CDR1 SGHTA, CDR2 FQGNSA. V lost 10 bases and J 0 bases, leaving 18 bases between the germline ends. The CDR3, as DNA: TGTGCCACCCCGAGGGGCGGGGGCCCGAACACCGGGGAGCTGTTTTTT. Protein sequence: CATPRGGGPNTGELFF.

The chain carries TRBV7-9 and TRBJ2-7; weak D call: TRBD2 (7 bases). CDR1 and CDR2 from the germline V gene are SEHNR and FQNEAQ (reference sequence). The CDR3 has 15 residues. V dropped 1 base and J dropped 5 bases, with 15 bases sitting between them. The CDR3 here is CASSLGQGTKNEQYF. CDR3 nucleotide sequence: TGTGCCAGCAGCTTAGGGCAGGGGACTAAGAACGAGCAGTACTTC.

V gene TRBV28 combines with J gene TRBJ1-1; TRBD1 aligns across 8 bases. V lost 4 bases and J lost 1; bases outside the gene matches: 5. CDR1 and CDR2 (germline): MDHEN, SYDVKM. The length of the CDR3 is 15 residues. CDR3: CASSSGGARNTEAFF. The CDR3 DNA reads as TGTGCCAGCAGTTCAGGGGGCGCGAGGAACACTGAAGCTTTCTTT.

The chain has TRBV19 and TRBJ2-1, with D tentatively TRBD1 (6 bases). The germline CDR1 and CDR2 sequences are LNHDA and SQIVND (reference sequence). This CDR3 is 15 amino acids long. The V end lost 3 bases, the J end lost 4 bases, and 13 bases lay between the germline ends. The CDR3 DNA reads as TGTGCCAGTAGTATCATACAGGGCGTTTACAATGAGCAGTTCTTC. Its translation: CASSIIQGVYNEQFF.

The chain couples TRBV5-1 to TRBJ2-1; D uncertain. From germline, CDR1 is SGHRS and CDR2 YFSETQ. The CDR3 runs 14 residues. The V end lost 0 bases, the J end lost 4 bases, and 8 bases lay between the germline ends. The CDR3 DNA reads TGCGCCAGCAGCTTGGCCGTCGGTTACAATGAGCAGTTCTTC. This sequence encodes CASSLAVGYNEQFF.

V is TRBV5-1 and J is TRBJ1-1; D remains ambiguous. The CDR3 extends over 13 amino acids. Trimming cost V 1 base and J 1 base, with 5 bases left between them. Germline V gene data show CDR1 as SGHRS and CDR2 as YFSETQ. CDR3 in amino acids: CASSLTENTEAFF. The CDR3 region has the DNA TGCGCCAGCAGCTTGACAGAGAACACTGAAGCTTTCTTT.

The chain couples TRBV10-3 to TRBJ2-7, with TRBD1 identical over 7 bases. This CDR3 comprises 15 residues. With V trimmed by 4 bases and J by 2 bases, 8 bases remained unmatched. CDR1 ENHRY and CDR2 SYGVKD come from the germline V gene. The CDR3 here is CAISAQGSLTYEQYF. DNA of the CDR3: TGTGCCATCAGTGCACAGGGGTCCCTGACCTACGAGCAGTACTTC.

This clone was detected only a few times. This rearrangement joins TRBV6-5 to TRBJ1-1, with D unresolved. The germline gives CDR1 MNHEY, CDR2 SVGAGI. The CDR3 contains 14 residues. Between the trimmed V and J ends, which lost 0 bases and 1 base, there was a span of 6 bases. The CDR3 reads CASSYSLGNTEAFF. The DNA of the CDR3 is TGTGCCAGCAGTTACTCGCTCGGGAACACTGAAGCTTTCTTT.

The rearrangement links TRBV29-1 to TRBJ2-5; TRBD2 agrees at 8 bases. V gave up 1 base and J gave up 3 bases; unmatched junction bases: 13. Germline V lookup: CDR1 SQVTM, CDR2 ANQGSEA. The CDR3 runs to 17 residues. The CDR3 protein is CSVEVPAGSGRKETQYF. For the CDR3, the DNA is TGCAGCGTTGAAGTACCCGCGGGAAGCGGGAGAAAAGAGACCCAGTACTTC.

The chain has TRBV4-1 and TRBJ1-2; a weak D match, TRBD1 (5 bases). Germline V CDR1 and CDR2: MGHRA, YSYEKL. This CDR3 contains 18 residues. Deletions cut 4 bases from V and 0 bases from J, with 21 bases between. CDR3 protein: CASSLAGTNTLANYGYTF. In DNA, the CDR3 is TGCGCCAGCAGCCTAGCCGGGACTAACACCTTAGCTAACTATGGCTACACCTTC.

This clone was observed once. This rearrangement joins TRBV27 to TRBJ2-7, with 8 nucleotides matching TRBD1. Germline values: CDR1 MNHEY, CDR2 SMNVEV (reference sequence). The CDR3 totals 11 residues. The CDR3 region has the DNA TGTGCTTTTGGACAGGGCTACGAGCAGTACGTC. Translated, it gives CAFGQGYEQYV.

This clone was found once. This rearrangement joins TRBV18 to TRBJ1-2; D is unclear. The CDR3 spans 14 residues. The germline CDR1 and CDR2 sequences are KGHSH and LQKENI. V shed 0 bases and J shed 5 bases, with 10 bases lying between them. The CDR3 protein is CASSPPPAGYGYTF. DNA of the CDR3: TGTGCCAGCTCACCACCCCCCGCGGGGTATGGCTACACCTTC.

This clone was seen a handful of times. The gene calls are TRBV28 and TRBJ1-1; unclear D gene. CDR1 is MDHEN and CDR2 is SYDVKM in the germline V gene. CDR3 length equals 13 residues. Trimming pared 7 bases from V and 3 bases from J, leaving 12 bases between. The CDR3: CASTIEEYTEAFF. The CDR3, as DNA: TGTGCCAGCACCATAGAGGAGTACACTGAAGCTTTCTTT. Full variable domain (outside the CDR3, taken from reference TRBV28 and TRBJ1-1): DVKVTQSSRYLVKRTGEKVFLECVQDMDHENMFWYRQDPGLGLRLIYFSYDVKMKEKGDIPEGYSVSREKKERFSLILESASTNQTSMYLCASTIEEYTEAFFGQGTRLTVV.